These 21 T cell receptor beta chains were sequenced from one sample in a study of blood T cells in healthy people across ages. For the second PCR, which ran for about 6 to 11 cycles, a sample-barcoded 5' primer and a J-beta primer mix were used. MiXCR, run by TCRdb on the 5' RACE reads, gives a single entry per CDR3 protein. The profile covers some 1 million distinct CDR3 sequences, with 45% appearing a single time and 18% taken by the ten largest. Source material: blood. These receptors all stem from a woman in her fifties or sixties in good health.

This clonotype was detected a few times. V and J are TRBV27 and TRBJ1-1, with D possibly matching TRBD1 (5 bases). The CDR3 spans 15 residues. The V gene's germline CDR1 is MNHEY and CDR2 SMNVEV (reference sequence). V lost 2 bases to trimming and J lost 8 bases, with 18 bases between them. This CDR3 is CASSLGLGGAGEAFF. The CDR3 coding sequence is TGTGCCAGCAGTTTAGGTCTCGGGGGAGCTGGGGAAGCTTTCTTT.

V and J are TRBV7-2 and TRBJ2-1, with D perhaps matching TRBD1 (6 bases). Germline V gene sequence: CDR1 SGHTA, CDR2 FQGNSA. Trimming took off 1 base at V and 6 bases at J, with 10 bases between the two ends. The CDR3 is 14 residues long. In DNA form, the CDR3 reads TGTGCCAGCAGCTTAGACAGGACAGTCAATGAGCAGTTCTTC. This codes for CASSLDRTVNEQFF.

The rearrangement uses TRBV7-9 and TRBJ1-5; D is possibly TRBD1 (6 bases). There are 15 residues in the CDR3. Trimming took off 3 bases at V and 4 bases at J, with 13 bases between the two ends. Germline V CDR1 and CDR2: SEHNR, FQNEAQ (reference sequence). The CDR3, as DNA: TGTGCCAGCAGCTTTTCCGGGCAGGGGAATCAGCCCCAGCATTTT. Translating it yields CASSFSGQGNQPQHF.

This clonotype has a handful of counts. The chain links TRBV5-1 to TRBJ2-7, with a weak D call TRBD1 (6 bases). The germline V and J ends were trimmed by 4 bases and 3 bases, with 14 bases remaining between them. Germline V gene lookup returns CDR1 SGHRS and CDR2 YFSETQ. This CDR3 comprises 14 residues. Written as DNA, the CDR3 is TGCGCCAGCAGCCCACAGGGACAAAACTACGAGCAGTACTTC. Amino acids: CASSPQGQNYEQYF.

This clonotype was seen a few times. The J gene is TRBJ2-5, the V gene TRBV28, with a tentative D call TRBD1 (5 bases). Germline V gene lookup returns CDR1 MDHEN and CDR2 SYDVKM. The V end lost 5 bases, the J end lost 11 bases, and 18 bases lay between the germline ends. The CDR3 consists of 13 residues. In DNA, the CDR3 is TGTGCCAGCAGTCCCCGGGTAGGGGAAGAGCAGTACTTC. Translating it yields CASSPRVGEEQYF.

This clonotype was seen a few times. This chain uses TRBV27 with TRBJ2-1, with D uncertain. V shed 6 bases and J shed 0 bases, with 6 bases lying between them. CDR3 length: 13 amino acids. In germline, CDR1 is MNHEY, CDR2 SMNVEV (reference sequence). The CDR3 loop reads CASSRPSYNEQFF. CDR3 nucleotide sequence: TGTGCCAGCAGCCGTCCCTCCTACAATGAGCAGTTCTTC.

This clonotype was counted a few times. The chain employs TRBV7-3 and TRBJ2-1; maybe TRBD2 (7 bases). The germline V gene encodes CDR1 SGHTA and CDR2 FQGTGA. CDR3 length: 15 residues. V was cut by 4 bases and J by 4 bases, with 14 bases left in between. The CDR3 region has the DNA TGTGCCAGCAGCTACGGGGGGCCGCTTTACAATGAGCAGTTCTTC. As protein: CASSYGGPLYNEQFF. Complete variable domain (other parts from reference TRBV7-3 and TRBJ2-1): GAGVSQTPSNKVTEKGKYVELRCDPISGHTALYWYRQSLGQGPEFLIYFQGTGAADDSGLPNDRFFAVRPEGSVSTLKIQRTERGDSAVYLCASSYGGPLYNEQFFGPGTRLTVL.

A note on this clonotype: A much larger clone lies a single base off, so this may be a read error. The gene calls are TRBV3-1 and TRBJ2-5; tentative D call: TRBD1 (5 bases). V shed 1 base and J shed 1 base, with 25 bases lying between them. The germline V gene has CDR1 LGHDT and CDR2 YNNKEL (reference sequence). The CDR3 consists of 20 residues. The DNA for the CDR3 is TGTGCCAGCAGCCAAGGTACTTCCGGTGGCAGGGCCGGTGTCCAAGAGACCCAGTACTTC. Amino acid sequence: CASSQGTSGGRAGVQETQYF.

DNA for the CDR3: TGTGCCAGCAGCTCTCTACCGTACAATGAGCAGTTCTTC. Encoded protein: CASSSLPYNEQFF. The rearrangement joins TRBV7-6 to TRBJ2-1; unclear D gene. Germline assignment: CDR1 SGHVS and CDR2 FNYEAQ. The length of the CDR3 is 13 residues. The V gene lost 4 bases and the J gene lost 4 bases, with 8 bases spanning the gap.

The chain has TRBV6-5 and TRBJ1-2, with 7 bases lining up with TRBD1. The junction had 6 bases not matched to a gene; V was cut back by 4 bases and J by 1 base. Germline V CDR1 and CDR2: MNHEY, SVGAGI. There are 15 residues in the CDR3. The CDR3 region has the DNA TGTGCCAGCAGTTCCCCCAGGGGGGTTAACTATGGCTACACCTTC. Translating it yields CASSSPRGVNYGYTF.

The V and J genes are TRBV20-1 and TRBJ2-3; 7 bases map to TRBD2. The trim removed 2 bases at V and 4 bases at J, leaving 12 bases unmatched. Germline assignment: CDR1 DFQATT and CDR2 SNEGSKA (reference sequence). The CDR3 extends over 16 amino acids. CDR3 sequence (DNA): TGCAGTGCTAGATCTTCAGCGGGAACCCCGGCAGATACGCAGTATTTT. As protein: CSARSSAGTPADTQYF.

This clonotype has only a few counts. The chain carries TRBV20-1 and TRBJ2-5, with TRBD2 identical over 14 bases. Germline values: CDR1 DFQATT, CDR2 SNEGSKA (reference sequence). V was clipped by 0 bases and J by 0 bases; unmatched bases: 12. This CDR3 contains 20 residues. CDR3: CSARDSSGTSGGTYQETQYF. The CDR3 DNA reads TGCAGTGCTAGAGATTCCTCCGGGACTAGCGGGGGCACGTACCAAGAGACCCAGTACTTC.

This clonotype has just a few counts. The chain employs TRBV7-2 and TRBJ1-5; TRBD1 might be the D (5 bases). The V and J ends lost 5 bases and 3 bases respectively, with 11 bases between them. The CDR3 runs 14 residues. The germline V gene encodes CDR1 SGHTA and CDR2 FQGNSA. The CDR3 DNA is TGTGCCAGCAGCGCGACAGTGTACAATCAGCCCCAGCATTTT. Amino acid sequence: CASSATVYNQPQHF.

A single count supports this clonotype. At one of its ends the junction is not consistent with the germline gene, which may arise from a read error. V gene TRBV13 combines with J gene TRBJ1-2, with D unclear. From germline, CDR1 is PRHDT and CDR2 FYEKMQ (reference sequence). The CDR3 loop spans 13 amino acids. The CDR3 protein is CAGSPRGDYGYTF. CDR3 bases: TGTGCCGGCAGCCCCCGGGGAGACTATGGCTACACCTTC.

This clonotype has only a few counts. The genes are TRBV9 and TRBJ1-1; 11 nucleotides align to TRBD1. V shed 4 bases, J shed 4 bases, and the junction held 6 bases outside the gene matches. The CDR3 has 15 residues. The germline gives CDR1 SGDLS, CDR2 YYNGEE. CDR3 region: CASSSEDRGPTEAFF. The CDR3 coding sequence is TGTGCCAGCAGCTCAGAGGACAGGGGGCCCACTGAAGCTTTCTTT.

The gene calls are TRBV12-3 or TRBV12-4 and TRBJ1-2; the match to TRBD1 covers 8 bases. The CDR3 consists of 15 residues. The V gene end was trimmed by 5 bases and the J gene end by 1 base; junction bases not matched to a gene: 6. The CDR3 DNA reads TGTGCCAGCAGTGAATGGGGACAGGTTAACTATGGCTACACCTTC. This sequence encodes CASSEWGQVNYGYTF.

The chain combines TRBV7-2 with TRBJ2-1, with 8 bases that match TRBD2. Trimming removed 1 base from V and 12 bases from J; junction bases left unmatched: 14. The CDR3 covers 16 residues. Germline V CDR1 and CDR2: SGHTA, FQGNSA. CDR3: CASSLGGSLAGHGQFF. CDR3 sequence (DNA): TGTGCCAGCAGCTTAGGGGGTTCTCTAGCGGGCCATGGGCAGTTCTTC. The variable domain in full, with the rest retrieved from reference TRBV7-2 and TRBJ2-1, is GAGVSQSPSNKVTEKGKDVELRCDPISGHTALYWYRQSLGQGLEFLIYFQGNSAPDKSGLPSDRFSAERTGGSVSTLTIQRTQQEDSAVYLCASSLGGSLAGHGQFFGPGTRLTVL.

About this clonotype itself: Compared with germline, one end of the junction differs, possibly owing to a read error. The CDR3 DNA is TGTGCCAGCGGCCAGCCCCCGAACACTGAAGCTTTCTTT. Protein product: CASGQPPNTEAFF. The chain has TRBV3-1 and TRBJ1-1; D gene ambiguous. Per the germline V gene, CDR1 is LGHDT and CDR2 is YNNKEL (reference sequence). This CDR3 comprises 13 residues.

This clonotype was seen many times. The CDR3 loop reads CASSLIDEQYF. The CDR3 DNA reads as TGTGCCAGCAGTTTAATCGACGAGCAGTACTTC. V usage is TRBV2 and J usage is TRBJ2-7; D remains ambiguous. CDR3 size: 11 residues. With 5 bases removed from V and 5 bases from J, the gap between germline ends came to 7 bases. Germline values: CDR1 SNHLY, CDR2 FYNNEI.

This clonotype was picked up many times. The DNA of the CDR3 is TGCAGCGTCCCCGGGACCACAACAGATACGCAGTATTTT. It is translated as CSVPGTTTDTQYF. V gene TRBV29-1 combines with J gene TRBJ2-3; D may match TRBD1 or TRBD2 (5 bases each). The ends were cut back, 6 bases at V and 3 bases at J, with 13 bases in the middle. This CDR3 has 13 amino acids. The germline V gene has CDR1 SQVTM and CDR2 ANQGSEA.

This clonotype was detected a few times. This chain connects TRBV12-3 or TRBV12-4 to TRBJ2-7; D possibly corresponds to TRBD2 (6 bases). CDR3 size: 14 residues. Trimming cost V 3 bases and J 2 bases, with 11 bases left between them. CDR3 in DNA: TGTGCCAGCAGTTTTACCGGAGGGACCTACGAGCAGTACTTC. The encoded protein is CASSFTGGTYEQYF.